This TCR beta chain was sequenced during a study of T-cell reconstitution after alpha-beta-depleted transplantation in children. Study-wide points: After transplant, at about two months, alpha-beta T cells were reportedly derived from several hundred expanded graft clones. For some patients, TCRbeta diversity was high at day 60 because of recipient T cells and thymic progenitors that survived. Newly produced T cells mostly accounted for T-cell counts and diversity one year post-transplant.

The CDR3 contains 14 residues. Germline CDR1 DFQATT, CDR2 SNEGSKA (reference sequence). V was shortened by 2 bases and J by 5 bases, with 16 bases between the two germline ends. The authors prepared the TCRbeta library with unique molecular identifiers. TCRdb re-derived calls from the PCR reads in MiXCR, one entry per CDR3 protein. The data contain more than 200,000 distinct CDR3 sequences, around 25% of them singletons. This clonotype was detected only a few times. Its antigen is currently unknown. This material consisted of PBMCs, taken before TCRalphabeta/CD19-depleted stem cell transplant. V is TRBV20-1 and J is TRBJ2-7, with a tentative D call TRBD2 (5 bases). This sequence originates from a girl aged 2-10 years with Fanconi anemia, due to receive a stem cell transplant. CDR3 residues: CSARTPRSGHEQYF. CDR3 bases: TGCAGTGCTAGAACACCGAGGAGCGGCCACGAGCAGTACTTC.